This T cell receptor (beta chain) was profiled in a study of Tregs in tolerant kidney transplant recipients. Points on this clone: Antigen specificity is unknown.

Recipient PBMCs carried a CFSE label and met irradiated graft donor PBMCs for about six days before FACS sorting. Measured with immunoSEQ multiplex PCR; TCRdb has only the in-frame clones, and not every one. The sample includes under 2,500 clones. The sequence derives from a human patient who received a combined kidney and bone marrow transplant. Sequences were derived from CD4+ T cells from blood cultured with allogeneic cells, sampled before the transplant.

CDR3 DNA (partial): TGCGCCAGCAGTCCGGGGGGGGGCCCGGCTAACTATGGC. It is translated as CASSPGGGPANYG. The entire CDR3 is CASSPGGGPANYGYTF. The rearrangement joins TRBV23-1 to TRBJ1-2; D may be TRBD1 (6 bases). Sequencing ends 3 residues short of the CDR3 end; the germline J gene provides the rest. TRBV23-1 is noted as an ORF with a role that remains uncertain. This CDR3 contains 16 residues. V dropped 4 bases and J dropped 0 bases, with 15 bases sitting between them.